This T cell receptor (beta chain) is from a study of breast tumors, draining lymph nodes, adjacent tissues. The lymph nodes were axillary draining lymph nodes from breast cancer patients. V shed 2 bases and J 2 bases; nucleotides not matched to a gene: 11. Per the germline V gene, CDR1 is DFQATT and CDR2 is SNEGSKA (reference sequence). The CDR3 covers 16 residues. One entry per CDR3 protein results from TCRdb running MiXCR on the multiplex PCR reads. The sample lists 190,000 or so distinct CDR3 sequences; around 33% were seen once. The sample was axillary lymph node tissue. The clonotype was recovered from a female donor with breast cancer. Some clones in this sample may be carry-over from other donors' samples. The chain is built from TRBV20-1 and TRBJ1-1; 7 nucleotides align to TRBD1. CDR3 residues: CSARPKGQPDNTEAFF. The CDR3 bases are TGCAGTGCTAGACCTAAGGGACAGCCAGATAACACTGAAGCTTTCTTT.